The 32 T cell receptor beta chains below were found in one sample sequenced in a study of human T cells and chemical hapten exposure. Time point noted: pre-sensitization, week 0. This sample's treatment: therapeutic diphenylcyclopropenone sensitization with weekly scalp DPC. Each CDR3 protein gets one entry after TCRdb re-called the RACE reads with MiXCR. In the table there are 80,000 to 100,000 distinct CDR3 sequences, roughly 10% of which are singletons. This specimen consisted of whole blood, obtained in connection with sensitization to the hapten diphenylcyclopropenone (DPC). All receptors come from a woman aged 60-70 years with alopecia areata. Some clones in this sample may be carry-over from other donors' samples.

This chain links TRBV12-3 or TRBV12-4 with TRBJ1-1; no reliable D call. The CDR3 has 16 amino acids. Trimming took off 1 base at V and 1 base at J, with 13 bases between the two ends. The CDR3 sequence: CASSLGSGLGNTEAFF. As DNA, the CDR3 is TGTGCCAGCAGTTTAGGATCGGGATTGGGGAACACTGAAGCTTTCTTT.

This clonotype occurred many times. The rearrangement joins TRBV20-1 to TRBJ2-3; 10 bases line up with TRBD2. The CDR3 loop spans 17 amino acids. Trimming took 0 bases from V and 4 from J; bases not matched to a gene: 10. The germline gives CDR1 DFQATT, CDR2 SNEGSKA (reference sequence). CDR3 amino acids: CSARDIGLAGVPDTQYF. DNA of the CDR3: TGCAGTGCTAGAGATATTGGCCTAGCGGGGGTGCCAGATACGCAGTATTTT.

This clonotype was seen a few times. V usage is TRBV25-1 and J usage is TRBJ1-1; a possible D gene is TRBD1 (6 bases). The V end was cut by 7 bases, the J end by 8 bases, with 11 bases between. Germline V gene lookup returns CDR1 MGHDK and CDR2 SYGVNS. The CDR3 is made up of 11 amino acids. The CDR3, as DNA: TGTGCCAGCAACCGACAGGAGGAAGCTTTCTTT. Translating gives CASNRQEEAFF.

The sample holds a few counts of this clonotype. The chain recombines TRBV27 with TRBJ1-2; D unresolved. Germline loops: CDR1 MNHEY, CDR2 SMNVEV (reference sequence). Trimming stripped 1 base from V and 2 bases from J, with 14 bases between. This CDR3 is built from 16 residues. CDR3 in DNA: TGTGCCAGCAGTTTATTTGGCAGTCTGAAAAACTATGGCTACACCTTC. This codes for CASSLFGSLKNYGYTF.

In its sample, this clonotype was seen many times. V gene TRBV19 combines with J gene TRBJ2-6; D gene uncertain. V lost 6 bases, J lost 0 bases, and 9 bases lay in between. This CDR3 is built from 15 residues. Germline CDR1 LNHDA, CDR2 SQIVND (reference sequence). The CDR3 DNA follows: TGTGCCAGTAGACCTGCCCGCTCTGGGGCCAACGTCCTGACTTTC. Translated, it gives CASRPARSGANVLTF.

The chain has TRBV20-1 and TRBJ2-5; TRBD2 matches at 9 bases. The CDR3 runs to 15 residues. Germline V gene data show CDR1 as DFQATT and CDR2 as SNEGSKA (reference sequence). The V and J ends lost 5 bases and 2 bases, in that order; junction bases with no gene match: 9. The CDR3 DNA sequence: TGCAGTGCTCTCTCGAGCGGGGGGTCTCAAGAGACCCAGTACTTC. Translated, it gives CSALSSGGSQETQYF.

This clonotype was found a few times. V gene TRBV30 combines with J gene TRBJ1-4, with D unclear. The CDR3 runs to 15 residues. Between the trimmed V and J ends, which lost 7 bases and 0 bases, there was a span of 15 bases. Germline V gene data show CDR1 as GTSNPN and CDR2 as SVGIG (reference sequence). CDR3: CASPQNSATNEKLFF. The CDR3 nucleotides read TGTGCCTCCCCTCAAAACAGTGCAACTAATGAAAAACTGTTTTTT.

In this sample, this clonotype turned up many times. V is TRBV18 and J is TRBJ2-5; 7 bases align to TRBD1. This CDR3 is built from 16 residues. Germline lookup yields CDR1 KGHSH and CDR2 LQKENI. The V segment lost 0 bases and the J segment 4 bases; nucleotides outside the gene matches: 8. CDR3: CASSPPTGISRETQYF. Written as DNA, the CDR3 is TGTGCCAGCTCACCACCGACAGGGATAAGTCGAGAGACCCAGTACTTC.

In this sample, this clonotype turned up a few times. The chain is built from TRBV7-2 and TRBJ2-5; the D call may be TRBD1 or TRBD2 (5 bases each). The CDR3 is 13 amino acids. The germline gives CDR1 SGHTA, CDR2 FQGNSA. V lost 0 bases and J lost 7, with 9 bases in between. The CDR3 reads CASSLAGDPTQYF. DNA of the CDR3: TGTGCCAGCAGCTTAGCTGGGGACCCGACCCAGTACTTC.

This clonotype was seen repeatedly, ten times or more. The chain combines TRBV7-2 with TRBJ1-4, with 9 bases identical to TRBD1. CDR1 is SGHTA and CDR2 is FQGNSA in the germline V gene. CDR3 length: 15 amino acids. The ends lost 5 bases at V and 3 bases at J; junction bases unmatched: 4. CDR3 nucleotide sequence: TGTGCCAGCAGCGACAGGACAGGGGCTAATGAAAAACTGTTTTTT. The encoded protein is CASSDRTGANEKLFF.

The chain recombines TRBV7-3 with TRBJ2-5; no firm D call. The length of the CDR3 is 12 residues. The germline V gene has CDR1 SGHTA and CDR2 FQGTGA. V shed 2 bases and J shed 5 bases, with 6 bases lying between them. The CDR3 is CASSLLGETQYF. CDR3 bases: TGTGCCAGCAGCTTATTGGGGGAGACCCAGTACTTC.

The chain has TRBV12-3 or TRBV12-4 and TRBJ2-3; 11 positions match TRBD2. There are 17 residues in the CDR3. The V and J ends lost 6 bases and 1 base, in that order; junction bases with no gene match: 9. The CDR3 DNA reads TGTGCCAGCAGGGCCGGGACTAGCGGCCTTCGCACAGATACGCAGTATTTT. This sequence encodes CASRAGTSGLRTDTQYF.

This chain links TRBV7-9 with TRBJ2-7; maybe TRBD1 (6 bases). Germline V gives CDR1 SEHNR, CDR2 FQNEAQ (reference sequence). The CDR3 length is 17 residues. Trimming cost V 4 bases and J 0 bases, with 19 bases left between them. The CDR3 DNA follows: TGTGCCAGCAGCTCCACCGACGCCTGGGACACCTCCTACGAGCAGTACTTC. Its protein is CASSSTDAWDTSYEQYF.

This clonotype occurred a few times. The CDR3 here is CSAQLGLAGAYEQYF. In nucleotides, the CDR3 is TGCAGTGCTCAACTCGGACTAGCGGGGGCCTACGAGCAGTACTTC. This rearrangement joins TRBV20-1 to TRBJ2-7; TRBD2 aligns across 13 bases. Unmatched junction bases numbered 6, after V lost 5 bases and J lost 2 bases. Germline values: CDR1 DFQATT, CDR2 SNEGSKA (reference sequence). The CDR3 has 15 residues.

The rearrangement links TRBV15 to TRBJ2-7; TRBD1 is a possible D gene (6 bases). Germline V gene lookup returns CDR1 LNHNV and CDR2 YYDKDF (reference sequence). Deletions cut 0 bases from V and 1 base from J, with 13 bases between. CDR3 size: 16 residues. Written as DNA, the CDR3 is TGTGCCACCAGCAGAGATTCGCAGGGGCCTTCCTACGAGCAGTACTTC. Its translation is CATSRDSQGPSYEQYF.

About this clonotype itself: The final CDR3 position lacks the conserved phenylalanine or tryptophan, pointing to a likely read error. The chain couples TRBV9 to TRBJ2-1; 8 bases are shared with TRBD1. V shed 0 bases and J 5 bases; nucleotides not matched to a gene: 1. Germline lookup yields CDR1 SGDLS and CDR2 YYNGEE. There are 14 residues in the CDR3. The DNA of the CDR3 is TGTGCCAGCAGCGTAGGACAGGGGAACAATGAGCAGTTCCTC. Its translation is CASSVGQGNNEQFL.

The CDR3 here is CSAPRGLAKNIQYF. CDR3 DNA sequence: TGCAGCGCCCCGAGGGGGCTAGCCAAAAACATTCAGTACTTC. This chain links TRBV20-1 with TRBJ2-4, with 7 nucleotides matching TRBD1. This CDR3 is 14 amino acids long. Germline V gene data show CDR1 as DFQATT and CDR2 as SNEGSKA (reference sequence).

This clonotype was recorded many times. V and J are TRBV7-9 and TRBJ2-1, with 7 bases that match TRBD2. Per germline, CDR1 SEHNR and CDR2 FQNEAQ (reference sequence). CDR3 size: 12 residues. The ends lost 5 bases at V and 15 bases at J; junction bases unmatched: 10. The CDR3 spells CASSLSRTSAFF. In DNA form, the CDR3 reads TGTGCCAGCAGCCTATCACGTACTAGCGCGTTCTTC.

This clonotype was observed many times. The V and J genes are TRBV14 and TRBJ1-6, with D perhaps matching TRBD1 (5 bases). This CDR3 comprises 16 residues. Germline CDR1 is SGHDN and CDR2 is FVKESK. Trimming removed 1 base from V and 9 bases from J, with 16 bases in between. The CDR3 reads CASSQGSTASTSPLHF. DNA of the CDR3: TGTGCCAGCAGCCAAGGCTCGACAGCCTCTACTTCACCCCTCCACTTT.

This chain uses TRBV28 with TRBJ2-4; D unclear. Trimming left V 6 bases short and J 0 bases short, with 6 bases between. In germline, CDR1 is MDHEN, CDR2 SYDVKM. This CDR3 is built from 13 residues. CDR3 in DNA: TGTGCCAGCAGACAAATAGCCAAAAACATTCAGTACTTC. This gives the protein CASRQIAKNIQYF.

This clonotype was detected ten times or more. This rearrangement joins TRBV7-8 to TRBJ2-5; 9 positions match TRBD2. The germline V gene encodes CDR1 SGHVS and CDR2 FQNEAQ. The CDR3 is 18 amino acids. The J segment lost 4 bases and the V segment lost 2 bases, leaving 14 bases of the junction unmatched. The CDR3 sequence is CASSLFFSAGGTRETQYF. DNA of the CDR3: TGTGCCAGCAGCTTATTCTTCTCAGCGGGGGGTACGCGAGAGACCCAGTACTTC.

This clonotype was counted at least ten times. The rearrangement joins TRBV6-5 to TRBJ2-1, with TRBD2 matching 8 bases. Germline lookup yields CDR1 MNHEY and CDR2 SVGAGI. Germline trimming cut 11 bases from V and 0 bases from J; bases unmatched to any gene: 9. This CDR3 comprises 15 residues. The CDR3 nucleotides read TGTGCCGCGCGGGGGGCCATCGGCTCCTACAATGAGCAGTTCTTC. It codes for CAARGAIGSYNEQFF.

The rearrangement uses TRBV11-2 and TRBJ2-7; 10 bases are a match to TRBD1. Germline CDR1 reads SGHAT; CDR2 reads FQNNGV. The trim removed 5 bases at V and 4 bases at J, leaving 8 bases unmatched. This CDR3 is built from 15 residues. In DNA, the CDR3 is TGTGCCAGCAGCCAGCCGGGACAGGGGCCTTACGAGCAGTACTTC. This encodes CASSQPGQGPYEQYF.

This clonotype was detected a few times. This rearrangement joins TRBV6-6 to TRBJ2-5, with 9 bases lining up with TRBD1. Germline V lookup: CDR1 MNHNY, CDR2 SVGAGI (reference sequence). V shed 7 bases, J shed 4 bases, and the junction held 16 bases outside the gene matches. The CDR3 extends over 17 amino acids. The CDR3 spells CASNKSGTGRFGETQYF. DNA of the CDR3: TGTGCCAGCAACAAAAGTGGGACAGGGCGGTTTGGAGAGACCCAGTACTTC.

This clonotype was observed many times. The rearrangement joins TRBV20-1 to TRBJ2-5, with 7 bases fitting TRBD1. The CDR3 runs 13 residues. Germline V gives CDR1 DFQATT, CDR2 SNEGSKA (reference sequence). J was trimmed by 1 base and V by 4 bases; bases with no gene match: 3. CDR3 nucleotides: TGCAGTGCTAAGGACAGGCCCCAAGAGACCCAGTACTTC. Its protein product is CSAKDRPQETQYF.

This clonotype showed up many times. This chain uses TRBV20-1 with TRBJ2-3; TRBD2 agrees at 8 bases. CDR3 length: 12 residues. With 3 bases clipped from V and 5 bases from J, the junction kept 1 base outside the gene matches. The germline CDR1 and CDR2 sequences are DFQATT and SNEGSKA (reference sequence). In nucleotides, the CDR3 is TGCAGTGCTAGTCGGGAGGGAGATACGCAGTATTTT. Translating it yields CSASREGDTQYF.

This clonotype was found a few times. This chain uses TRBV7-8 with TRBJ2-1; no clear D gene. With 1 base removed from V and 3 bases from J, the gap between germline ends came to 13 bases. The CDR3 has 16 amino acids. Germline values: CDR1 SGHVS, CDR2 FQNEAQ. The CDR3 sequence is CASSLDEARSYNEQFF. CDR3 DNA: TGTGCCAGCAGCTTAGACGAAGCAAGGAGCTACAATGAGCAGTTCTTC.

This clonotype was seen a handful of times. J is TRBJ2-5 and V is TRBV27; D is undetermined. CDR3 length equals 15 residues. Germline V gives CDR1 MNHEY, CDR2 SMNVEV (reference sequence). The V end lost 6 bases, the J end lost 1 base, and 15 bases lay between the germline ends. The CDR3 nucleotides read TGTGCCAGCAGCAACTACGGGTCAGCCCAAGAGACCCAGTACTTC. Amino acids: CASSNYGSAQETQYF.

The chain uses TRBV5-8 and TRBJ2-7; D call uncertain. Germline lookup yields CDR1 SGHTS and CDR2 YDEGEE. The CDR3 covers 11 residues. V shed 5 bases and J shed 7 bases, with 10 bases lying between them. CDR3 loop: CASRVGREQYF. The CDR3, as DNA: TGTGCCAGCAGGGTCGGAAGGGAGCAGTACTTC.

This clonotype appeared many times. The rearrangement uses TRBV12-3 or TRBV12-4 and TRBJ2-1; 12 bases agree with TRBD2. CDR3 length: 14 amino acids. V dropped 5 bases and J dropped 10; count of bases not matched to a gene: 6. The CDR3 spells CASSRTSGVGEQFF. The CDR3, as DNA: TGTGCCAGCAGTAGGACTAGCGGGGTAGGGGAGCAGTTCTTC.

This sequence joins TRBV20-1 and TRBJ2-7; a weak D match, TRBD1 (6 bases). The CDR3 is made up of 14 amino acids. Deletions cut 0 bases from V and 5 bases from J, with 14 bases between. The germline gives CDR1 DFQATT, CDR2 SNEGSKA (reference sequence). The CDR3 nucleotides read TGCAGTGCTAGAGATGGAAGGGACATTCACGAGCAGTACTTC. It encodes CSARDGRDIHEQYF.

This clonotype was picked up many times. V usage is TRBV2 and J usage is TRBJ2-7; D remains unclear. V dropped 6 bases and J dropped 4 bases, with 10 bases sitting between them. Germline CDR1 reads SNHLY; CDR2 reads FYNNEI. CDR3 length: 12 amino acids. CDR3 residues: CASRSYLYEQYF. In DNA, the CDR3 is TGTGCCAGCAGGTCCTACCTTTACGAGCAGTACTTC.